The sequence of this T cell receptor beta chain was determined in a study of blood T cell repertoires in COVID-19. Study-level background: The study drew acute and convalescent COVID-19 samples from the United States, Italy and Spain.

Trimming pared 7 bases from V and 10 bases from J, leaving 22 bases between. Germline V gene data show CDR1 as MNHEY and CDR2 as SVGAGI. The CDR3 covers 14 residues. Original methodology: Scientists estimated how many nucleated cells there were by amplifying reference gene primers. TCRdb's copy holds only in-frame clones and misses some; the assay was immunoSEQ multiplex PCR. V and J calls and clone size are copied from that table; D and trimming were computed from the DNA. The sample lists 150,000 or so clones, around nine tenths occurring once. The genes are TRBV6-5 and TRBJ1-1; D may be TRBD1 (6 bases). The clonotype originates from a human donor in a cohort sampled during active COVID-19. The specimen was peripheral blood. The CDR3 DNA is TGTGCCAGCACCTCCCTCGGGGGGGCAGTTAGAGCTTTCTTT. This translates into CASTSLGGAVRAFF.